This TCR beta chain appears in the sequencing data of a study of cytotoxic CD8 clonotypes in ibrutinib-treated CLL (dated by TCRdb to the early 2020s). Regarding the study in general: The cohort included around 15 treatment-naive and 11 to 12 relapsed/refractory patients; 17 were IGHV unmutated. Cryopreserved peripheral blood mononuclear cells were collected at three points: before therapy, at response, and at either sustained remission or disease progression. Longitudinal samples were obtainable from about 30% of the 86 participants in the trial. Patients were still on ibrutinib when every remission and progressive disease sample was collected. On average, each sample yielded around 270,000 productive templates and tens of thousands of productive rearrangements. Response samples were taken after a median of 12 months on treatment, ranging from roughly 6 to 36 months. Responses were partial in roughly 24 patients and complete in 2; after median about 70 months follow-up, about 14 stayed in remission and about twelve progressed. Overall study outcomes, separate from this receptor: Baseline clonality was found to be higher than that of age-matched healthy donors and was strongly correlated with circulating CD8+ T-cell counts. Sampling times were not matched between sustained-remission and progressing patients, and lymph node repertoires were not studied. Public clonotypes were rare and either shrank or stayed stable during treatment, and the rise in clonality at ibrutinib response reflected expansion of private clonotypes. At ibrutinib response clonality went up, during sustained remission it held steady, and at progression it dropped back toward baseline.

On a MiSeq, deep resolution sequencing aimed for a depth between 1 in 1 million and 1 in 200,000 T cells, with each clonotype covered about 9.9x on average. The immunoSEQ hsTCRB Kit was used to generate TCR beta libraries. The study's own analysis went as follows. The data were analyzed with ImmunoSEQ Analyzer and ImmunoSEQ Data Assistant, and V, D and J gene assignments followed IMGT definitions. Clonality, which ranges from 0 to 1, was calculated as one minus the normalized Shannon entropy of productive rearrangement frequencies. Only overrepresented clonotypes making up at least 0.05% of each patient's repertoire were included in the public clonotype analysis. Repertoires from 10 to 15 age-matched healthy donors in immuneACCESS were used as clonality controls. The source is immuneACCESS, and TCRdb retained only in-frame sequences with V and J called. Part of the clones is not carried over; for the studies checked, unresolved V genes explain less than half of this, and the remainder is unexplained. That table supplies the V and J calls and clone size; D and trimming were determined from the DNA. The sample records roughly 150,000 clones, under 90% of which are singletons. The biggest ten clones account for about 4.6% of the sample.

Between the V and J ends, shortened by 3 bases and 0 bases respectively, the junction contains 6 bases. The CDR3, cysteine through phenylalanine, is 14 amino acids long. Left in the record is the CDR3 DNA by itself, 42 bases read in frame from the first base. CDR1 and CDR2 were assigned from the germline V gene as MGHDK and SYGVNS. With respect to this clone: Its cognate antigen has yet to be identified. No base quality values were provided; no much bigger clone lies one nucleotide off.

The time point label of this sample denotes: around 25 months on ibrutinib. For TCR beta library preparation, 1.5 to 2 micrograms of genomic DNA were extracted from the cryopreserved PBMCs. High-throughput TCR beta sequencing was performed on longitudinal blood samples from CLL patients receiving ibrutinib monotherapy. The patients took part in an open-label, single-center phase 2 trial of ibrutinib monotherapy. In this chain, TRBV25-1 is recombined with TRBJ1-3, with the D segment identity uncertain. The sample in question was PBMCs, obtained after 24 months of ibrutinib treatment. This receptor was taken from a human donor with chronic lymphocytic leukemia. CDR3 reads: CASSDPISGNTIYF. The bases are TGTGCCAGCAGTGACCCCATCTCTGGAAACACCATATATTTT.